This T cell receptor beta chain originates from a study of T cell clones after liver transplantation. This CDR3 spans 15 amino acids. Trimming took 4 bases from V and 2 from J, leaving 15 bases between them. Per the germline V gene, CDR1 is MGHRA and CDR2 is YSYEKL. The protocol was immunoSEQ multiplex PCR, while the TCRdb copy is restricted to in-frame clones and leaves out a portion. The sample has about 7,900 clones, 80% seen once. The rearrangement uses TRBV4-1 and TRBJ2-7; D is unresolved. The source material was CD8+ T cells from blood, sampled before liver transplant. The source is a human donor who received a liver transplant. The CDR3 is CASSPEVGVTYEQYF. In DNA form, the CDR3 reads TGCGCCAGCAGCCCCGAGGTTGGCGTCACCTACGAGCAGTACTTC.